This T cell receptor beta chain was captured in a study of T cell responses to AZD1222 COVID-19 vaccine. Produced via immunoSEQ multiplex PCR; TCRdb's table is partial and in-frame only. The sample has 150,000 to 200,000 clones, roughly 92% seen once. Per the germline V gene, CDR1 is ENHRY and CDR2 is SYGVKD. V was trimmed by 6 bases and J by 7 bases, leaving 24 bases between them. This CDR3 has 16 residues. The TCR sequence derives from an adult in good health. The genes are TRBV10-3 and TRBJ1-2, with unresolved D. The starting material was peripheral blood, obtained on day 0 of AZD1222 vaccination. CDR3 protein: CAISVSAPRSVRGYTF. The CDR3 DNA sequence: TGTGCCATCAGCGTTTCGGCGCCGCGATCGGTCCGTGGCTACACCTTC.